This T cell receptor (beta chain) is drawn from a study of T cell responses to AZD1222 COVID-19 vaccine. The table came from immunoSEQ multiplex PCR; TCRdb's copy has only in-frame clones and leaves some out. The repertoire consists of 95,000 to 150,000 clones, with around 93% occurring once and the leading ten covering 1.1%. Study-wide results and caveats: In all cases, repertoires were sampled only after the peak T cell response.

A note on this clone: Its antigen is unidentified.

The source of this sequence is an adult in good health. The starting material was peripheral blood, obtained on day 0 of AZD1222 vaccination.

This CDR3 is CSANGLYEQYF. The CDR3 DNA is TGCAGCGCCAACGGGCTCTACGAGCAGTACTTC. The V and J genes are TRBV29-1 and TRBJ2-7; D ambiguous. Trimming took 7 bases from V and 3 from J, leaving 10 bases between them. CDR1 SQVTM and CDR2 ANQGSEA come from the germline V gene. There are 11 residues in the CDR3.